This T cell receptor (beta chain) was observed in a study of T cell responses to AZD1222 COVID-19 vaccine. Study observations and caveats: Clonal diversity may have been underestimated, and the donors were mostly white British, with more females than males. The span of vaccine-associated CD4 TCRs extended across spike, with dominance at 160-218 and 743-854. The study reported that nearly half of spike-specific TCRs target unmutated variant regions. Once two AZD1222 doses were given, Spike-specific TCR breadth and depth went up.

In the case of this clone: Its specificity is unknown.

Sequenced by immunoSEQ multiplex PCR; TCRdb stores in-frame clones only, minus some. The data contain some 130,000 clones, roughly nine tenths of them singletons. The CDR3 has 14 residues. The germline V gene encodes CDR1 MNHEY and CDR2 SMNVEV (reference sequence). With V trimmed by 8 bases and J by 6 bases, 8 bases remained unmatched. The receptor's source is an adult in good health. The chain is built from TRBV27 and TRBJ1-5, with TRBD1 matching 9 bases. Material: peripheral blood, obtained on day 0 of AZD1222 vaccination. The CDR3 loop is CASAPGQGVQPQHF. The CDR3 DNA sequence: TGTGCCAGCGCCCCGGGACAGGGAGTTCAGCCCCAGCATTTT.